What follows are 9 T cell receptor beta chains derived from one specimen sequenced in a study of shared clonotypes between healthy human individuals. Only in-frame clones appear in the TCRdb table, and some are missing; sequencing was by immunoSEQ multiplex PCR. Found here are about half a million clones, approximately 79% of them singletons; the top ten hold approximately 12%. Sequenced: PBMCs. These receptors were collected from a woman aged 40 to 50 in good health. Some clones in this sample may be carry-over from other donors' samples.

The chain carries TRBV6-1 and TRBJ1-5; D call uncertain. Deletions cut 2 bases from V and 0 bases from J, with 8 bases between. The germline gives CDR1 MNHNS, CDR2 SASEGT. The CDR3 is 15 residues long. In nucleotides, the CDR3 is TGTGCCAGCAGTGAAAGTGGCCTTAGCAATCAGCCCCAGCATTTT. Amino acids: CASSESGLSNQPQHF.

The chain links TRBV10-1 to TRBJ2-1; 7 positions agree with TRBD2. CDR1 and CDR2 (germline): WNHNN, SYGVQD (reference sequence). V shed 5 bases and J 4 bases; nucleotides not matched to a gene: 8. The CDR3 is made up of 15 amino acids. The CDR3 sequence: CASSSSSGAYNEQFF. CDR3 DNA: TGCGCCAGCAGTTCCTCCAGCGGGGCTTACAATGAGCAGTTCTTC.

The chain uses TRBV7-9 and TRBJ2-7, with 10 bases aligning to TRBD1. V shed 7 bases and J 4 bases; nucleotides not matched to a gene: 4. Germline V gene lookup returns CDR1 SEHNR and CDR2 FQNEAQ (reference sequence). CDR3 length equals 13 residues. CDR3 region: CASTRTGGYEQYF. The CDR3 DNA follows: TGTGCCAGCACCAGGACAGGGGGTTACGAGCAGTACTTC.

This rearrangement joins TRBV19 to TRBJ2-7; D remains ambiguous. V lost 3 bases and J 6 bases, leaving 18 bases between the germline ends. The germline V gene encodes CDR1 LNHDA and CDR2 SQIVND (reference sequence). This CDR3 is 15 amino acids long. CDR3 nucleotide sequence: TGTGCCAGTAGTATGTCTGGTTCGGTGATTGGCGAGCAGTACTTC. Translated: CASSMSGSVIGEQYF.

The CDR3 here is CASSAETATEQYF. CDR3 nucleotides: TGTGCCAGCAGCGCCGAGACCGCGACCGAGCAGTACTTC. The gene calls are TRBV2 and TRBJ2-7, with D hard to call. The CDR3 has 13 residues. Germline V gene lookup returns CDR1 SNHLY and CDR2 FYNNEI. V gave up 6 bases and J gave up 6 bases, with 15 bases separating them.

The J gene is TRBJ2-7, the V gene TRBV2; 10 bases line up with TRBD2. The V segment lost 6 bases and the J segment 3 bases; nucleotides outside the gene matches: 20. The CDR3 is 19 amino acids. Germline-derived CDR1 and CDR2 are SNHLY and FYNNEI. For the CDR3, the DNA is TGTGCCAGCAGGAAGACCACTTGGACTAGCGGCTCTAAGGGCTACGAGCAGTACTTC. Translation: CASRKTTWTSGSKGYEQYF.

In the case of this clone: The identical CDR3 is also encoded by other nucleotide sequences in the sample. The gene calls are TRBV7-2 and TRBJ2-7; 11 bases are shared with TRBD2. Germline CDR1 and CDR2: SGHTA and FQGNSA. The CDR3 contains 14 residues. J was trimmed by 3 bases and V by 3 bases; bases with no gene match: 1. CDR3 nucleotides: TGTGCCAGCAGCTTGGGACTAGCGGACTACGAGCAGTACTTC. Translated: CASSLGLADYEQYF.

CDR3 protein: CASSRGQGANTDTQYF. The CDR3 coding sequence is TGCGCCAGCTCCCGGGGGCAGGGGGCTAACACAGATACGCAGTATTTT. The V gene is TRBV5-1, the J gene TRBJ2-3; 8 bases align to TRBD1. The CDR3 consists of 16 residues. CDR1 is SGHRS, CDR2 YFSETQ, per germline. V shed 7 bases and J 2 bases; nucleotides not matched to a gene: 12.

V usage is TRBV4-2 and J usage is TRBJ1-1; D remains ambiguous. This CDR3 has 12 residues. The germline gives CDR1 LGHNA, CDR2 YNFKEQ. The V end was cut by 0 bases, the J end by 10 bases, with 9 bases between. The CDR3, as DNA: TGTGCCAGCAGCCAAGATGCTGGCGTAGCTTTCTTT. Protein product: CASSQDAGVAFF.